This TCR beta chain was sequenced during a study of identical twins. Study-wide results and caveats: Out-of-frame beta chain sequences displayed weaker excess sharing between twins.

MiXCR, applied by TCRdb to the 5' RACE reads, yields one record per CDR3 protein. The table lists hundreds of thousands of distinct CDR3 sequences, about 7% of them singletons. Concerning this clonotype itself: Antigen: not known.

Per germline, CDR1 DFQATT and CDR2 SNEGSKA (reference sequence). The CDR3 consists of 11 residues. V was cut by 6 bases and J by 8 bases, with 13 bases left in between. The data were also submitted as part of a second study, on yellow fever vaccine responses in identical twins.

This clonotype was obtained from a woman in her late teens or twenties in good health. V is TRBV20-1 and J is TRBJ1-1; D is perhaps TRBD1 (5 bases). Source material: memory (CD45RO+) T cells sorted from blood. The CDR3 region is CSAREGLEAFF. The DNA for the CDR3 is TGCAGTGCCCGAGAGGGGTTAGAAGCTTTCTTT.